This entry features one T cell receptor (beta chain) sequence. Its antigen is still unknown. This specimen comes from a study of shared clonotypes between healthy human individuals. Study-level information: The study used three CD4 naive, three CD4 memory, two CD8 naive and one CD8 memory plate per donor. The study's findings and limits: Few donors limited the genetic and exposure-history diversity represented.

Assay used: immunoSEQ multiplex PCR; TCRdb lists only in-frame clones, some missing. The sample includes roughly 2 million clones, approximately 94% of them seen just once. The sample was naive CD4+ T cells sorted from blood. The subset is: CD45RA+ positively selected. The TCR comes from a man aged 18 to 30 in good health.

CDR3 sequence reads: CASSLQDHYGYTF. In DNA, the CDR3 is TGTGCCAGCAGCCTACAGGACCACTATGGCTACACCTTC. The V and J genes are TRBV7-9 and TRBJ1-2; D might be TRBD1 (5 bases). Germline CDR1 and CDR2: SEHNR and FQNEAQ (reference sequence). Trimming cost V 5 bases and J 3 bases, with 10 bases left between them. The CDR3 is 13 amino acids.